The count of the clone carrying this T cell receptor (beta chain) is one. The antigen remains undetermined. This sample was taken from a study of post-analysis software for immune sequencing data. The CDR3 covers 15 residues. From germline, CDR1 is MDHEN and CDR2 SYDVKM. V lost 7 bases, J lost 2 bases, and 18 bases lay in between. Libraries were made from TCR beta cDNA, and they carried unique molecular identifiers. Input amounts of about 0.95 to 10 million T cells were used. These gave approximately 500,000 cDNA molecules, so each molecule approximated one T cell. TCRdb re-called the PCR reads through MiXCR, storing one row per CDR3 protein. The top ten hold around 8% of the sample, which has 350,000 to 500,000 distinct CDR3 sequences, more than 30% seen once. General study results and limits: The normalized Chao1 diversity of multiple sclerosis patients was significantly lower than that of controls. Among about 5 TRBV segments more frequent in patients than controls were TRBV5-6, TRBV5-1 and TRBV20-1.

Sequencing input: blood. This receptor was obtained from a girl aged 2 to 9 with multiple sclerosis. This chain joins TRBV28 and TRBJ2-7; weak D call: TRBD1 (6 bases). The CDR3 reads CASNSQYRETYEQYF. For the CDR3, the DNA is TGTGCCAGCAATTCCCAATACAGGGAAACCTACGAGCAGTACTTC.